This passage covers 11 T cell receptor beta chains from one sample sequenced in a study of blood T cell repertoires in COVID-19. Measured with immunoSEQ multiplex PCR; TCRdb has only the in-frame clones, and not every one. The sample shows roughly 250,000 clones, 85% of them seen only once. The sample taken for sequencing was peripheral blood. The receptors here all came from a woman aged 60 to 75 with active or convalescent COVID-19.

The chain carries TRBV2 and TRBJ1-2; D may be TRBD1 (6 bases). V lost 8 bases and J lost 1, with 14 bases in between. CDR1 and CDR2 from the germline V gene are SNHLY and FYNNEI. The CDR3 is 14 residues long. The CDR3 protein is CASEYQGNNYGYTF. CDR3 nucleotide sequence: TGTGCCAGCGAATATCAGGGGAATAACTATGGCTACACCTTC. The complete variable domain, with remaining parts taken from reference TRBV2 and TRBJ1-2, reads EPEVTQTPSHQVTQMGQEVILRCVPISNHLYFYWYRQILGQKVEFLVSFYNNEISEKSEIFDDQFSVERPDGSNFTLKIRSTKLEDSAMYFCASEYQGNNYGYTFGSGTRLTVV.

The CDR3 DNA follows: TGTGCCAGCAGCCCCAGGGGGTTGACAAGCTCTGGAAACACCATATATTTT. The encoded protein is CASSPRGLTSSGNTIYF. The gene calls are TRBV7-6 and TRBJ1-3; 7 nucleotides match TRBD1. Losses at the gene ends were 5 bases for V and 0 bases for J; bases not matched to a gene: 10. CDR1 is SGHVS and CDR2 is FNYEAQ in the germline V gene. The CDR3 has 17 amino acids. The whole variable domain, filled in from reference TRBV7-6 and TRBJ1-3, reads GAGVSQSPRYKVTKRGQDVALRCDPISGHVSLYWYRQALGQGPEFLTYFNYEAQQDKSGLPNDRFSAERPEGSISTLTIQRTEQRDSAMYRCASSPRGLTSSGNTIYFGEGSWLTVV.

The CDR3 nucleotides read TGCAGCGCTAGCCCTAGGGGGGGCCGCACAGATACGCAGTATTTT. Protein sequence: CSASPRGGRTDTQYF. This sequence joins TRBV29-1 and TRBJ2-3; perhaps TRBD2 as D (7 bases). The germline V and J ends were trimmed by 7 bases and 1 base, with 18 bases remaining between them. The germline gives CDR1 SQVTM, CDR2 ANQGSEA. The CDR3 runs 15 residues.

The gene calls are TRBV5-6 and TRBJ2-2; no definite D call. The CDR3 has 14 residues. CDR1 SGHDT and CDR2 YYEEEE come from the germline V gene. The V end lost 3 bases, the J end lost 4 bases, and 10 bases lay between the germline ends. CDR3 loop: CASSYLQSTGELFF. CDR3 DNA: TGTGCCAGCAGCTACCTACAGAGCACCGGGGAGCTGTTTTTT.

The rearrangement joins TRBV2 to TRBJ2-7; a weak D match, TRBD1 (6 bases). Trimming took 5 bases from V and 5 from J, leaving 13 bases between them. CDR3 length: 13 residues. Germline-derived CDR1 and CDR2 are SNHLY and FYNNEI. The CDR3 DNA is TGTGCCAGCAGTACCTACAGGGACCACGAGCAGTACGTC. Amino acid sequence: CASSTYRDHEQYV.

This chain connects TRBV28 to TRBJ2-5, with TRBD1 matching 12 bases. This CDR3 is built from 18 residues. After removal of 6 bases from V and 0 bases from J, the junction contained 11 bases not matched to a gene. CDR1 is MDHEN, CDR2 SYDVKM, per germline. CDR3 residues: CASSPGTGGHGYQETQYF. CDR3 DNA sequence: TGTGCCAGCAGCCCCGGGACAGGGGGCCATGGGTACCAAGAGACCCAGTACTTC.

The V gene is TRBV5-1, the J gene TRBJ2-2; 11 bases match TRBD2. The germline V gene has CDR1 SGHRS and CDR2 YFSETQ. With 5 bases clipped from V and 5 bases from J, the junction kept 8 bases outside the gene matches. There are 16 residues in the CDR3. The CDR3 nucleotides are TGCGCCAGCAGATCTCCGGGACTAGCGGTGACCGGGGAGCTGTTTTTT. Protein: CASRSPGLAVTGELFF.

The V gene is TRBV5-6, the J gene TRBJ2-5; TRBD2 aligns across 16 bases. The CDR3 loop spans 16 amino acids. CDR1 is SGHDT and CDR2 is YYEEEE in the germline V gene. V dropped 3 bases and J dropped 5; count of bases not matched to a gene: 4. In DNA, the CDR3 is TGTGCCAGCAGCTCCGGGACTAGCGGGGGGGCTGAGACCCAGTACTTC. This translates into CASSSGTSGGAETQYF. The entire variable domain, with the rest obtained from reference TRBV5-6 and TRBJ2-5, is as follows: DAGVTQSPTHLIKTRGQQVTLRCSPKSGHDTVSWYQQALGQGPQFIFQYYEEEERQRGNFPDRFSGHQFPNYSSELNVNALLLGDSALYLCASSSGTSGGAETQYFGPGTRLLVL.

The gene calls are TRBV28 and TRBJ1-5; D not certain. This CDR3 spans 12 amino acids. V lost 7 bases and J lost 3, with 7 bases in between. Germline V CDR1 and CDR2: MDHEN, SYDVKM. The CDR3 region is CASTLLNQPQHF. The CDR3 coding sequence is TGTGCCAGCACCCTTCTCAATCAGCCCCAGCATTTT.

This clone was picked up a small number of times. The chain is built from TRBV19 and TRBJ2-2; TRBD2 matches at 15 bases. Unmatched junction bases numbered 8, after V lost 3 bases and J lost 6 bases. Germline V CDR1 and CDR2: LNHDA, SQIVND (reference sequence). CDR3 length: 18 residues. Written as DNA, the CDR3 is TGTGCCAGTAGTATTCTAGGACTAGCGGGAGGGCCGCCCGGGGAGCTGTTTTTT. This codes for CASSILGLAGGPPGELFF. Full variable domain (missing parts from reference TRBV19 and TRBJ2-2): DGGITQSPKYLFRKEGQNVTLSCEQNLNHDAMYWYRQDPGQGLRLIYYSQIVNDFQKGDIAEGYSVSREKKESFPLTVTSAQKNPTAFYLCASSILGLAGGPPGELFFGEGSRLTVL.

This sequence joins TRBV27 and TRBJ2-3; 12 nucleotides align to TRBD2. This CDR3 comprises 16 residues. V lost 3 bases to trimming and J lost 6 bases; unmatched junction nucleotides: 7. Germline V gene lookup returns CDR1 MNHEY and CDR2 SMNVEV (reference sequence). This chain's CDR3 is CASSLASGGALDTQYF. The CDR3 DNA sequence: TGTGCCAGCAGTTTGGCTAGCGGGGGGGCCTTGGATACGCAGTATTTT.